These 20 T cell receptor beta chains share one sample of origin, sequenced in a study of T cell repertoires in cytomegalovirus infection. MiXCR was run by TCRdb on the reads, yielding one entry per CDR3 protein. Of about 740,000 distinct CDR3 sequences listed, roughly 35% are singletons. The sample taken for sequencing was PBMCs. These receptors were collected from a human donor in good health (CMV status not recorded). Some clones in this sample may be carry-over from other donors' samples.

This chain links TRBV7-6 with TRBJ2-1; D may be TRBD1 (5 bases). CDR1 and CDR2 from the germline V gene are SGHVS and FNYEAQ. There are 15 residues in the CDR3. V was pared by 1 base and J by 2 bases, with 9 bases between. The CDR3 loop reads CASSLGRAPYNEQFF. The CDR3 DNA sequence: TGTGCCAGCAGCTTAGGCAGGGCACCCTACAATGAGCAGTTCTTC.

This clonotype occurred a few times. The chain links TRBV5-6 to TRBJ1-1; 7 bases line up with TRBD1. The V gene end was trimmed by 4 bases and the J gene end by 0 bases; junction bases not matched to a gene: 9. The CDR3 contains 16 residues. Germline CDR1 reads SGHDT; CDR2 reads YYEEEE. CDR3 residues: CASSISGTAMNTEAFF. The DNA for the CDR3 is TGTGCCAGCAGCATATCCGGGACAGCCATGAACACTGAAGCTTTCTTT.

The chain employs TRBV20-1 and TRBJ2-1; 9 bases agree with TRBD2. After removal of 4 bases from V and 10 bases from J, the junction contained 14 bases not matched to a gene. CDR3 length: 15 amino acids. Germline CDR1 reads DFQATT; CDR2 reads SNEGSKA (reference sequence). In DNA, the CDR3 is TGCAGTGCTACGATAGCGGGAGACCCCCCTCTGGAGCAGTTCTTC. Translation gives CSATIAGDPPLEQFF.

In its sample, this clonotype was seen a few times. V and J are TRBV20-1 and TRBJ2-3, with a weak D call TRBD2 (6 bases). V lost 6 bases, J lost 1 base, and 17 bases lay in between. The CDR3 contains 15 residues. Germline-derived CDR1 and CDR2 are DFQATT and SNEGSKA (reference sequence). In nucleotides, the CDR3 is TGCAGTGCCCCAGGTTCGCGGGGAGGCACAGATACGCAGTATTTT. Its protein product is CSAPGSRGGTDTQYF.

This clonotype appeared a few times. V and J are TRBV2 and TRBJ2-7; 12 nucleotides match TRBD1. V lost 5 bases, J lost 4 bases, and 3 bases stayed unmatched. This CDR3 comprises 14 residues. The V gene's germline CDR1 is SNHLY and CDR2 FYNNEI. This chain's CDR3 is CASSRDRGPYEQYF. Written as DNA, the CDR3 is TGTGCCAGCAGTAGGGACAGGGGGCCTTACGAGCAGTACTTC. Together with reference TRBV2 and TRBJ2-7, the CDR3 gives the full variable domain: EPEVTQTPSHQVTQMGQEVILRCVPISNHLYFYWYRQILGQKVEFLVSFYNNEISEKSEIFDDQFSVERPDGSNFTLKIRSTKLEDSAMYFCASSRDRGPYEQYFGPGTRLTVT.

In its sample, this clonotype was seen many times. The J gene is TRBJ2-5, the V gene TRBV7-2; D gene uncertain. In germline, CDR1 is SGHTA, CDR2 FQGNSA. The V and J ends lost 5 bases and 5 bases respectively, with 9 bases between them. This CDR3 spans 12 amino acids. The CDR3 sequence: CASSRVRETQYF. The CDR3 nucleotides read TGTGCCAGCAGCCGCGTGAGGGAGACCCAGTACTTC.

J is TRBJ1-2 and V is TRBV7-2; D is ambiguous. This CDR3 is built from 16 residues. Trimming shortened V by 1 base and J by 3 bases, and 15 bases separated the two germline ends. The germline V gene encodes CDR1 SGHTA and CDR2 FQGNSA. The CDR3 DNA follows: TGTGCCAGCAGCTTAGTCGTCCCCCCGCAGGACTATGGCTACACCTTC. It translates to CASSLVVPPQDYGYTF.

The sample holds a few counts of this clonotype. This chain connects TRBV20-1 to TRBJ2-1; possibly TRBD2 for D (7 bases). The CDR3 is made up of 16 amino acids. Looked up from germline, CDR1 is DFQATT and CDR2 is SNEGSKA (reference sequence). The V end was cut by 0 bases, the J end by 4 bases, with 16 bases between. Here the CDR3 reads CSARDTGASGYNEQFF. The DNA for the CDR3 is TGCAGTGCTAGAGATACGGGGGCTAGCGGTTACAATGAGCAGTTCTTC.

There are a few counts of this clonotype. At one boundary the junction diverges from the germline segment, which might be a read error. This chain links TRBV2 with TRBJ2-1; D gene unclear. Looked up from germline, CDR1 is SNHLY and CDR2 is FYNNEI. The CDR3 length is 11 residues. The CDR3 bases are TGTGCCAGCAGTGAACCCACCCGGTTGTGTTTC. As protein: CASSEPTRLCF.

This clonotype was observed a single time. The V and J genes are TRBV4-1 and TRBJ1-5; maybe TRBD1 (6 bases). V lost 1 base and J 6 bases, leaving 13 bases between the germline ends. Germline CDR1 and CDR2: MGHRA and YSYEKL. The CDR3 is made up of 15 amino acids. The CDR3 bases are TGCGCCAGCAGCCAAGGGGGGGGCCTGGCTCAGCCCCAGCATTTT. Translation gives CASSQGGGLAQPQHF.

The V call is TRBV5-8, the J call TRBJ2-5; D is undetermined. V shed 0 bases and J shed 1 base, with 10 bases lying between them. The CDR3 runs 15 residues. Per germline, CDR1 SGHTS and CDR2 YDEGEE. The CDR3 nucleotides read TGTGCCAGCAGCTTGGCCGTCGGTGGCCAAGAGACCCAGTACTTC. It codes for CASSLAVGGQETQYF.

V is TRBV7-8 and J is TRBJ2-2; no firm D call. This CDR3 contains 15 residues. Germline V gives CDR1 SGHVS, CDR2 FQNEAQ. Trimming removed 0 bases from V and 5 bases from J, with 10 bases in between. CDR3 bases: TGTGCCAGCAGCTTAGCGCCGGGCTGGACCGGGGAGCTGTTTTTT. Translating it yields CASSLAPGWTGELFF.

This clonotype was counted between two and nine times. CDR3 protein: CASSLYRGQGGMNTEAFF. CDR3 bases: TGTGCCAGCAGTTTATATCGGGGACAGGGTGGGATGAACACTGAAGCTTTCTTT. The chain carries TRBV27 and TRBJ1-1; TRBD1 matches 9 bases. CDR3 length: 18 amino acids. J lost 0 bases, V lost 1 base, and 9 bases had no gene match. Germline CDR1 reads MNHEY; CDR2 reads SMNVEV (reference sequence).

The chain links TRBV27 to TRBJ2-3; D gene unclear. This CDR3 contains 13 residues. Germline CDR1 MNHEY, CDR2 SMNVEV (reference sequence). V was shortened by 3 bases and J by 3 bases, with 7 bases between the two germline ends. This CDR3 is CASSFLTTDTQYF. The CDR3 DNA reads TGTGCCAGCAGTTTCCTAACTACAGATACGCAGTATTTT.

This clonotype was detected only a few times. V gene TRBV7-9 combines with J gene TRBJ2-5; 8 positions agree with TRBD2. This CDR3 spans 16 amino acids. Germline CDR1 reads SEHNR; CDR2 reads FQNEAQ (reference sequence). Trimming cost V 3 bases and J 4 bases; bases outside gene matches: 10. The CDR3 here is CASSFSSGLPGETQYF. CDR3 in DNA: TGTGCCAGCAGCTTTTCTAGCGGGCTCCCCGGAGAGACCCAGTACTTC.

This clonotype was found a few times. V and J are TRBV19 and TRBJ2-1; 7 positions agree with TRBD2. This CDR3 contains 16 residues. J gave up 3 bases and V 5 bases, and 10 bases lay outside the gene matches. Per the germline V gene, CDR1 is LNHDA and CDR2 is SQIVND (reference sequence). The CDR3 coding sequence is TGTGCCAGTAGTCCTCACCGGGGCGGGAGCTACAATGAGCAGTTCTTC. Translating gives CASSPHRGGSYNEQFF.

This rearrangement joins TRBV6-2 or TRBV6-3 to TRBJ1-1, with a possible D match to TRBD1 (6 bases). This CDR3 has 13 amino acids. Germline V gene sequence: CDR1 MNHEY, CDR2 SVGEGT. The V gene lost 4 bases and the J gene lost 6 bases, with 12 bases spanning the gap. CDR3 loop: CASSFGQFAEAFF. In nucleotides, the CDR3 is TGTGCCAGCAGTTTCGGACAGTTCGCTGAAGCTTTCTTT.

This clonotype has a single count. V and J are TRBV13 and TRBJ2-1, with D unresolved. Germline V gene sequence: CDR1 PRHDT, CDR2 FYEKMQ (reference sequence). CDR3 size: 13 residues. Trimming removed 8 bases at V and 0 bases at J, with 8 bases between. The CDR3 reads CASRWGSYNEQFF. DNA of the CDR3: TGTGCCAGCCGATGGGGCTCCTACAATGAGCAGTTCTTC. The variable domain in full, with the rest retrieved from reference TRBV13 and TRBJ2-1, is AAGVIQSPRHLIKEKRETATLKCYPIPRHDTVYWYQQGPGQDPQFLISFYEKMQSDKGSIPDRFSAQQFSDYHSELNMSSLELGDSALYFCASRWGSYNEQFFGPGTRLTVL.

This clonotype was picked up many times. The V and J genes are TRBV7-2 and TRBJ1-1; 7 bases match TRBD1. In germline, CDR1 is SGHTA, CDR2 FQGNSA. With 1 base clipped from V and 8 bases from J, the junction kept 10 bases outside the gene matches. The CDR3 consists of 15 residues. This CDR3 reads CASSLVLRQTGEAFF. The CDR3 nucleotides are TGTGCCAGCAGCTTAGTTTTGCGACAGACAGGGGAAGCTTTCTTT.

Only a few counts were recorded for this clonotype. CDR3 in DNA: TGTGCCAGTAGAGAGCATGGATCCGACTATGGCTACACCTTC. This encodes CASREHGSDYGYTF. The chain carries TRBV19 and TRBJ1-2, with D unresolved. The CDR3 is 14 amino acids. The V gene's germline CDR1 is LNHDA and CDR2 SQIVND (reference sequence). Trimming removed 6 bases from V and 3 bases from J, with 14 bases in between.